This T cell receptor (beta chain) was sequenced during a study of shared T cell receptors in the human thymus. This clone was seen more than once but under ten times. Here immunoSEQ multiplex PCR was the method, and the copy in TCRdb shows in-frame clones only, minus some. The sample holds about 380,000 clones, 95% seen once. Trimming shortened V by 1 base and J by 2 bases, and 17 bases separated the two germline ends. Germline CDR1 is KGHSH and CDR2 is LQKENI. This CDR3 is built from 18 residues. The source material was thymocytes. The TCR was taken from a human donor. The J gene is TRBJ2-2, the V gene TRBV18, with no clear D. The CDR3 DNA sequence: TGTGCCAGCTCACCACTACGTTTGGGCACAACCAACACCGGGGAGCTGTTTTTT. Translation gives CASSPLRLGTTNTGELFF. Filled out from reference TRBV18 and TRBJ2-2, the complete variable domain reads NAGVMQNPRHLVRRRGQEARLRCSPMKGHSHVYWYRQLPEEGLKFMVYLQKENIIDESGMPKERFSAEFPKEGPSILRIQQVVRGDSAAYFCASSPLRLGTTNTGELFFGEGSRLTVL.